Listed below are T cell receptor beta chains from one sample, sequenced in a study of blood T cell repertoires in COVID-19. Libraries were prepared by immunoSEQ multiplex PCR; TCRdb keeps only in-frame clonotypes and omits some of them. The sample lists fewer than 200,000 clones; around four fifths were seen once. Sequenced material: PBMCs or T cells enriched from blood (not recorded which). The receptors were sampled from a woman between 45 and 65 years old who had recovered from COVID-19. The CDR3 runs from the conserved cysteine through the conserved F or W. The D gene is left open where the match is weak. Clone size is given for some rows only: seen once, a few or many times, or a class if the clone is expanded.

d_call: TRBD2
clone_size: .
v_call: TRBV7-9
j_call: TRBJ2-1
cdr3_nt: TGTGCCAGCAGGGGGGGGGGACCCAACAATGAGCAGTTCTTC
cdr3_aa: CASRGGGPNNEQFF

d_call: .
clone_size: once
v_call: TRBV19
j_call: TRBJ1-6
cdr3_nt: TGTGCCAGTAGTTTTCCTCGCGGGACGGATAATTCACCCCTCCACTTT
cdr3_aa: CASSFPRGTDNSPLHF

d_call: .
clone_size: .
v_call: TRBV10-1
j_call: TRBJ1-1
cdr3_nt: TGCGCCAGCAGTGAGTCGGGGCAGGGGCCCGTCCCGGCTTTCTTT
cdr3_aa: CASSESGQGPVPAFF

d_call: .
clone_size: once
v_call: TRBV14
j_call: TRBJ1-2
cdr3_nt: TGTGCCAGCAGCGACAACAGGGCCCAATATGGCTACACCTTC
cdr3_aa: CASSDNRAQYGYTF

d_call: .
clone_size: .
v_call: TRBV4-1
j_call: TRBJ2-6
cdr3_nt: TGCGCCAGCAGCCAAGACTCTAGAACTGGGGCCAACGTCCTGACTTTC
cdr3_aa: CASSQDSRTGANVLTF

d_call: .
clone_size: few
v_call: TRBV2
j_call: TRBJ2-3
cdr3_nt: TGTGCCAGCAGTCGACAGTCGAGAACAGATACGCAGTATTTT
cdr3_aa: CASSRQSRTDTQYF

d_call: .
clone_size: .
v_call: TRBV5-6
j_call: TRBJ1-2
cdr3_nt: TGTGCCAGCAGCTGGGGCAGTGGCTACACCTTC
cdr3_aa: CASSWGSGYTF

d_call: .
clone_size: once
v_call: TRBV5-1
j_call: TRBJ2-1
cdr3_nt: TGCGCCAGCAGCTCGGGACTTATCAATGAGCAGTTCTTC
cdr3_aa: CASSSGLINEQFF

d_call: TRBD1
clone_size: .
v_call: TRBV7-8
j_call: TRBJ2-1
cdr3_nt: TGTGCCAGCAGCTTCGGGGGGACAGGGGTAAATGAGCAGTTCTTC
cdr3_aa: CASSFGGTGVNEQFF

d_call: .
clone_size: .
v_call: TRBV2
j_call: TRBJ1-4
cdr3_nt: TGTGCCAGCAGGCGCTTAGGGGTGGGTGAAAAACTGTTTTTT
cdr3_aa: CASRRLGVGEKLFF

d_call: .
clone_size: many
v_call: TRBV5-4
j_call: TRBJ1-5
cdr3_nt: TGTGCCAGCCCTAAAGGGGATCAGCCCCAGCATTTT
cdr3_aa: CASPKGDQPQHF

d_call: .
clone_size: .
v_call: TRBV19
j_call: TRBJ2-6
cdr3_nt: TGTGCCAGTACCCTCTCTGGGGCCAACGTCCTGACTTTC
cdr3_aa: CASTLSGANVLTF

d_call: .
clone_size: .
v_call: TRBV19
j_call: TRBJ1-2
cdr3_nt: TGTGCCAGTAGCCCGCGGGGGGATCTGGGTTATGGCTACACCTTC
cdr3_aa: CASSPRGDLGYGYTF

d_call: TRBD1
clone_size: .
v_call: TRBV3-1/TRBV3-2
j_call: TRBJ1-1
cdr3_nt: TGTGCCAGCAGCCAAGAACCGGGACAGGGGGGAACTGAAGCTTTCTTT
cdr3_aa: CASSQEPGQGGTEAFF

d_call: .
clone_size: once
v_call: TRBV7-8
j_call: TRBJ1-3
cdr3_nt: TGTGCCAGCAGCTTAAATTCGTACAGAGCCTCTGGAAACACCATATATTTT
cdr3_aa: CASSLNSYRASGNTIYF

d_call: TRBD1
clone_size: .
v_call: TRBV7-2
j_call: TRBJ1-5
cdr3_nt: TGTGCCAGCAGCTTGACAGGGTCAAGCAATCAGCCCCAGCATTTT
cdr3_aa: CASSLTGSSNQPQHF

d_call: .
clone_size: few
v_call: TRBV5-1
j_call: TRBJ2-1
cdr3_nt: TGCGCCAGCAGCTTGGACCCGGTCGGTGAGCAGTTCTTC
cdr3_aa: CASSLDPVGEQFF

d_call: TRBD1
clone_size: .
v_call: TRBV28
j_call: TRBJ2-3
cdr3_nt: TGTGCCAGCAGCCCCGGGACAGGGCGAGGGGATACGCAGTATTTT
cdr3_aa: CASSPGTGRGDTQYF

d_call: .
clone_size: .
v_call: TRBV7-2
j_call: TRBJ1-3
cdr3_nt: TGTGCCAGCAGCTTAGGGGCAAACTCTGGAAACACCATATATTTT
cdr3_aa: CASSLGANSGNTIYF

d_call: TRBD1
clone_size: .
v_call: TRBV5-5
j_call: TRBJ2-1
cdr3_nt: TGTGCCAGCAGCCCCCCTAGGACAGGGTACAATGAGCAGTTCTTC
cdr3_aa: CASSPPRTGYNEQFF

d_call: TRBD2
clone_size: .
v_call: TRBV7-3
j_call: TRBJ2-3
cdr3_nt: TGTGCCAGCAGCCCAGGACTAGCAACAGATACGCAGTATTTT
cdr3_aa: CASSPGLATDTQYF

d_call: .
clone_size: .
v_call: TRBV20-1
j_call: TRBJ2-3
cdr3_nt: TGCAGTGCTAGTTGGGGCGCGAGCACAGATACGCAGTATTTT
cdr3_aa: CSASWGASTDTQYF

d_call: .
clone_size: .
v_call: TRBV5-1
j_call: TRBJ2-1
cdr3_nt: TGCGCCAGCAGCCCACCGACTGGCAGCTCCTACAATGAGCAGTTCTTC
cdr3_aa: CASSPPTGSSYNEQFF

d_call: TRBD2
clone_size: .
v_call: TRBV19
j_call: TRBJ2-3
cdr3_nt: TGTGCCAGTGCCCTAGCGGGGGCAGCTACGCAGTATTTT
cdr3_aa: CASALAGAATQYF

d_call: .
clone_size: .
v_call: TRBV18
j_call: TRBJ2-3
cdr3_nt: TGTGCCAGCTCACCACGATCCGGGATCAAGGCAGATACGCAGTATTTT
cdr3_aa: CASSPRSGIKADTQYF

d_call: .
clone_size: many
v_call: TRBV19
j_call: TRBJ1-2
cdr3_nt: TGTGCCAGTAGTACCCGACAGGCGGTTTTTTATGGCTACACCTTC
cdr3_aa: CASSTRQAVFYGYTF

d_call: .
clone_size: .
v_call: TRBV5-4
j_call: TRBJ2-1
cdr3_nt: TGTGCCAGCAGCTTGGATAATCCCCCCTACAATGAGCAGTTCTTC
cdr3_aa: CASSLDNPPYNEQFF

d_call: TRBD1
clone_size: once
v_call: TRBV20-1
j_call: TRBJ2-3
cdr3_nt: TGCAGTGCTAGTCTTCTAGACAGGGGTTTTACAGATACGCAGTATTTT
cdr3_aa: CSASLLDRGFTDTQYF

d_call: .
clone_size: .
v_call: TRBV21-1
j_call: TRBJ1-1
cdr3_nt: TGTGCCAGCAGCAAAGCGCCGGGTATCAACACTGAAGCTTTCTTT
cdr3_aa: CASSKAPGINTEAFF

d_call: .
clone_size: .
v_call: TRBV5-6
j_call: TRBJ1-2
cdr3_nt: TGTGCCAGCAGCTTGGCGTCTCGTTATGGCTACACCTTC
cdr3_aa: CASSLASRYGYTF

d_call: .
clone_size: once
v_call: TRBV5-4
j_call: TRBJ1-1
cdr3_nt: TGTGCCAGCAGCCGACAGGTGGCGAACACTGAAGCTTTCTTT
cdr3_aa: CASSRQVANTEAFF

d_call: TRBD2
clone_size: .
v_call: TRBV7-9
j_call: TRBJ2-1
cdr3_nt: TGTGCCAGCAGCGTAGACGGACTAGCGGAATACAATGAGCAGTTCTTC
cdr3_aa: CASSVDGLAEYNEQFF

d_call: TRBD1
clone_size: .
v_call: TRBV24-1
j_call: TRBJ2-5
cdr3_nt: TGTGCCACCAGTGCTGTTGGGCAGGGGGTGGACCAAGAGACCCAGTACTTC
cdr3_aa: CATSAVGQGVDQETQYF

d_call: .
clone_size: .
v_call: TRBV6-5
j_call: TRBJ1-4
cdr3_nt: TGTGCCAGCGTCCGGGTCCCTTGGACTAATGAAAAACTGTTTTTT
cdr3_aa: CASVRVPWTNEKLFF

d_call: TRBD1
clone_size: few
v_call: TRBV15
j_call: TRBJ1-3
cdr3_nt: TGTGCCACCAGCAGAGGACAGGGAGCGGGAAACACCATATATTTT
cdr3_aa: CATSRGQGAGNTIYF

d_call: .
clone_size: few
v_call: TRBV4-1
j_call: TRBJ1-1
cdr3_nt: TGCGCCAGCAGCCAAGATCAGGGGAGGAACACTGAAGCTTTCTTT
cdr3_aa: CASSQDQGRNTEAFF

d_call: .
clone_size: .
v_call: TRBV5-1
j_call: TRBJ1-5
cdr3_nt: TGCGCCAGCAGCTTGGAGCCGCGAGATCAGCCCCAGCATTTT
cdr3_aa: CASSLEPRDQPQHF

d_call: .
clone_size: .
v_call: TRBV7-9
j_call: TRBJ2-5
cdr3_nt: TGTGCCAGCAGCCCCCGGACACAAGAGACCCAGTACTTC
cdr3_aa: CASSPRTQETQYF

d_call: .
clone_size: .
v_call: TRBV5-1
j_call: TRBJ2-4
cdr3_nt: TGCGCCAGCAGCCTGGACAGTATTCAGTACTTC
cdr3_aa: CASSLDSIQYF

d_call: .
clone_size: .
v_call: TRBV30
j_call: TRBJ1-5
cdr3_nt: TGTGCCTGGAGGCTCAGGGGTGGCAATCAGCCCCAGCATTTT
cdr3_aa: CAWRLRGGNQPQHF

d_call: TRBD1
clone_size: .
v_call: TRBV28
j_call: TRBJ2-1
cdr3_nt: TGTGCCAGCAGCCCAGGGACAGGTCCATACAATGAGCAGTTCTTC
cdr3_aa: CASSPGTGPYNEQFF

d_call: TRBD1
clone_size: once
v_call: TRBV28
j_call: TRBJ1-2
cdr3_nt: TGTGCCAGCAGGGCCAGGGGGAACTATGGCTACACCTTC
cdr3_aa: CASRARGNYGYTF

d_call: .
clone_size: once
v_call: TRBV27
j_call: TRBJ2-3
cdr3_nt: TGTGCCAGCAGTCCGCAGGGGATAGACACAGATACGCAGTATTTT
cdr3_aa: CASSPQGIDTDTQYF

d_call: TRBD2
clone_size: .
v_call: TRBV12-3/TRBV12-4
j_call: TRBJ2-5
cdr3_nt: TGTGCCAGCAGTCGAGGACCGGGGAGGGGATACTTC
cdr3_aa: CASSRGPGRGYF

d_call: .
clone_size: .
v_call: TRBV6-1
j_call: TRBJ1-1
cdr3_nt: TGTGCCAGCAGTGAAGCGGGGAAAGGGGGCACTGAAGCTTTCTTT
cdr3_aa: CASSEAGKGGTEAFF

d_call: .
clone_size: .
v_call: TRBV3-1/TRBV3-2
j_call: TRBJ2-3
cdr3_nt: TGTGCCAGCAGCCAGGACAGCCTCACAGATACGCAGTATTTT
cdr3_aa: CASSQDSLTDTQYF

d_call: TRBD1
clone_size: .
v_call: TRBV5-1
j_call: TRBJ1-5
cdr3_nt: TGCGCCAGCAGCTTGGGTCAGGGGGCAGGACAGCCCCAGCATTTT
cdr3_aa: CASSLGQGAGQPQHF

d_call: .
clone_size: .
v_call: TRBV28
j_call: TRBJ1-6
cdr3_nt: TGTGCCACCGTACACAGGGAAAATTCACCCCTCCACTTT
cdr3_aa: CATVHRENSPLHF

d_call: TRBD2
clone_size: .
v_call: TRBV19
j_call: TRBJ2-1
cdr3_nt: TGTGCCAGTAGTAGAGGGACTAGCGCCTACAATGAGCAGTTCTTC
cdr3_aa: CASSRGTSAYNEQFF

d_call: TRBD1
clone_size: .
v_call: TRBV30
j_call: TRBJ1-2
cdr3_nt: TGTGCCTGGAGCCGACAGGGAGCCTACACCTTC
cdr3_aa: CAWSRQGAYTF

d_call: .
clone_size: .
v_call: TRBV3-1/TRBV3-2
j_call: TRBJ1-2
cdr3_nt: TGTGCCAGCATGGGCCTTGGGCAACGTGGCTACACCTTC
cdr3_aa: CASMGLGQRGYTF